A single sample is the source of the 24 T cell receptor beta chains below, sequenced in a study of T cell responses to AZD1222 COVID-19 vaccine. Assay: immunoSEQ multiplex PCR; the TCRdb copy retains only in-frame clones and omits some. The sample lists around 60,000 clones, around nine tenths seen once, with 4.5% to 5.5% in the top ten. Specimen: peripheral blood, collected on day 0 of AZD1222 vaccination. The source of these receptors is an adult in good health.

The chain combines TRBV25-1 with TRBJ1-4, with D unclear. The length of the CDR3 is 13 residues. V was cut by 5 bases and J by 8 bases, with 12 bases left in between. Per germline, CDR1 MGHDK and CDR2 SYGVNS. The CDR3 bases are TGTGCCAGCAGTTCTCGCCCTGTGGAAAAACTGTTTTTT. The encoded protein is CASSSRPVEKLFF.

For the CDR3, the DNA is TGTGCCAGCAGTGCTGGGTACAATCAGCCCCAGCATTTT. As protein: CASSAGYNQPQHF. The rearrangement uses TRBV2 and TRBJ1-5, with D unclear. Trimming stripped 4 bases from V and 3 bases from J, with 7 bases between. This CDR3 has 13 amino acids. Germline lookup yields CDR1 SNHLY and CDR2 FYNNEI.

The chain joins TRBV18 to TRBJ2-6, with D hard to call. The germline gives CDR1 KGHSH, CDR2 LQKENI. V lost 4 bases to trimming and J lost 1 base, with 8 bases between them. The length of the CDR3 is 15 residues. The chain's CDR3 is CASSRTGSGANVLTF. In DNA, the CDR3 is TGTGCCAGCTCACGCACTGGATCTGGGGCCAACGTCCTGACTTTC. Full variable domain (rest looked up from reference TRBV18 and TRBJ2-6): NAGVMQNPRHLVRRRGQEARLRCSPMKGHSHVYWYRQLPEEGLKFMVYLQKENIIDESGMPKERFSAEFPKEGPSILRIQQVVRGDSAAYFCASSRTGSGANVLTFGAGSRLTVL.

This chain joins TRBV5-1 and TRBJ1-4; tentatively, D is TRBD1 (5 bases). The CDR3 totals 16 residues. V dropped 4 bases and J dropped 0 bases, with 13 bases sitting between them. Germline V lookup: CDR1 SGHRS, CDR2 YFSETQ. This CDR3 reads CASSLQGFATNEKLFF. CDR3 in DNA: TGCGCCAGCAGCCTTCAGGGATTTGCAACTAATGAAAAACTGTTTTTT.

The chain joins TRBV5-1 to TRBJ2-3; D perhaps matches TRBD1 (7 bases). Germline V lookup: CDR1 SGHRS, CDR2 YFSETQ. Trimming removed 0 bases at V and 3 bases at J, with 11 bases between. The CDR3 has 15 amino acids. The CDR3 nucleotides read TGCGCCAGCAGCTTGGCCCAGGGGGGAACAGATACGCAGTATTTT. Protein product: CASSLAQGGTDTQYF.

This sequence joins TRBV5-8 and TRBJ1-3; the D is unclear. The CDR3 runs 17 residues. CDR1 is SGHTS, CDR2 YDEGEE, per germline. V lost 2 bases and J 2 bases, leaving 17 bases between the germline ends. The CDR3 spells CASSFLVSLKTGNTIYF. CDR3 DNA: TGTGCCAGCAGCTTCCTCGTATCCCTAAAAACTGGAAACACCATATATTTT.

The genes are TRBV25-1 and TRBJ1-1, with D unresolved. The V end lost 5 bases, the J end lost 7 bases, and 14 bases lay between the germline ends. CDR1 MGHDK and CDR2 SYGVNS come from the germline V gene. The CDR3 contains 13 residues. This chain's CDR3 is CASSYSFKGEAFF. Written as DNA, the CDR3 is TGTGCCAGCAGTTACAGTTTTAAAGGTGAAGCTTTCTTT.

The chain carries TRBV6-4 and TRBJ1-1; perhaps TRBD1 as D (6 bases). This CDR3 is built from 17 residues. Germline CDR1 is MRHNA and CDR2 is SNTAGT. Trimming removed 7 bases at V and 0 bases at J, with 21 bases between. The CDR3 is CASNPDDRYRMNTEAFF. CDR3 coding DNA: TGTGCCAGCAACCCCGACGACAGGTACCGCATGAACACTGAAGCTTTCTTT.

CDR3 in amino acids: CASSPSGTGGRAFF. The CDR3 DNA sequence: TGTGCCAGCAGCCCCTCCGGGACAGGGGGCCGGGCTTTCTTT. The rearrangement links TRBV11-2 to TRBJ1-1; TRBD1 matches at 12 bases. Germline CDR1 reads SGHAT; CDR2 reads FQNNGV. With 5 bases clipped from V and 11 bases from J, the junction kept 9 bases outside the gene matches. The CDR3 length is 14 residues. Drawing the rest from reference TRBV11-2 and TRBJ1-1, the complete variable domain is EAGVAQSPRYKIIEKRQSVAFWCNPISGHATLYWYQQILGQGPKLLIQFQNNGVVDDSQLPKDRFSAERLKGVDSTLKIQPAKLEDSAVYLCASSPSGTGGRAFFGQGTRLTVV.

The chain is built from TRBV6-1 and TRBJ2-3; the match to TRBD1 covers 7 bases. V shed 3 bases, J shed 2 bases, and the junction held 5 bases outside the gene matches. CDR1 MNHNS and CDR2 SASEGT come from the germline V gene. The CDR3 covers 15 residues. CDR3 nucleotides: TGTGCCAGCAGTGAGAACAGGGGTCCCACAGATACGCAGTATTTT. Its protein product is CASSENRGPTDTQYF.

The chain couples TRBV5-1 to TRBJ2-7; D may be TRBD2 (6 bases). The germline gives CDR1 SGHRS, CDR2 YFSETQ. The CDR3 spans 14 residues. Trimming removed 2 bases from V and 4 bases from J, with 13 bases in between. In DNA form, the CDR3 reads TGCGCCAGCAGCTTCCGCGGGACGGGTTACGAGCAGTACTTC. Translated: CASSFRGTGYEQYF.

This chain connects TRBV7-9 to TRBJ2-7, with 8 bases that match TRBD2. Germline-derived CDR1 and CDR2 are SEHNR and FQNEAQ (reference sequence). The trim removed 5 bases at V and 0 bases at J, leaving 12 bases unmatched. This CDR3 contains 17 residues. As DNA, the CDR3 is TGTGCCAGCAGCCTAACTGCTAGCGGGCCTTACTCCTACGAGCAGTACTTC. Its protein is CASSLTASGPYSYEQYF.

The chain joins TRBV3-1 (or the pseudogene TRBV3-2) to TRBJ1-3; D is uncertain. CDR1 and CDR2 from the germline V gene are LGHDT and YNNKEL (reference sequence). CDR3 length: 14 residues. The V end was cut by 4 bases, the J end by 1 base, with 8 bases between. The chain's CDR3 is CASSPRVSGNTIYF. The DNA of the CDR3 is TGTGCCAGCAGCCCCAGAGTTTCTGGAAACACCATATATTTT.

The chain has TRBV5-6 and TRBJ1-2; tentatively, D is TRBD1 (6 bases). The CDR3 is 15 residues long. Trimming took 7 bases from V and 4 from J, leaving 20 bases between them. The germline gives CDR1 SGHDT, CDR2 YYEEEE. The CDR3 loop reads CASQEAGGGVYGYTF. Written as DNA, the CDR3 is TGTGCCAGCCAGGAGGCGGGAGGGGGTGTCTATGGCTACACCTTC.

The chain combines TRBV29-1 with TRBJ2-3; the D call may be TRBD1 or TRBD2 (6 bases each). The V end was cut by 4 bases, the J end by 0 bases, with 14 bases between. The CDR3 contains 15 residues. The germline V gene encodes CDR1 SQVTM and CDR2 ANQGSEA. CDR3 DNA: TGCAGCGTTGTGAGGAGGGGGGCCAGCACAGATACGCAGTATTTT. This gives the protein CSVVRRGASTDTQYF.

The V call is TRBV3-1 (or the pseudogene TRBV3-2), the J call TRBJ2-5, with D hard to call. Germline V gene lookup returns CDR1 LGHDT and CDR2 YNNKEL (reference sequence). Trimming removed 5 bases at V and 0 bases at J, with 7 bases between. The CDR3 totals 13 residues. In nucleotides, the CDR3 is TGTGCCAGCAGCACGGTCAACCAAGAGACCCAGTACTTC. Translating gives CASSTVNQETQYF.

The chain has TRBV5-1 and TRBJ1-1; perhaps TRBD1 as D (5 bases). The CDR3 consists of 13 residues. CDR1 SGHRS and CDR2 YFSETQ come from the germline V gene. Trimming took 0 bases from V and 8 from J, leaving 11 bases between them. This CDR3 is CASSLALGEEAFF. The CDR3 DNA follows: TGCGCCAGCAGCTTGGCGTTGGGGGAAGAAGCTTTCTTT. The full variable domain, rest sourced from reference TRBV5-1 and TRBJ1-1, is KAGVTQTPRYLIKTRGQQVTLSCSPISGHRSVSWYQQTPGQGLQFLFEYFSETQRNKGNFPGRFSGRQFSNSRSEMNVSTLELGDSALYLCASSLALGEEAFFGQGTRLTVV.

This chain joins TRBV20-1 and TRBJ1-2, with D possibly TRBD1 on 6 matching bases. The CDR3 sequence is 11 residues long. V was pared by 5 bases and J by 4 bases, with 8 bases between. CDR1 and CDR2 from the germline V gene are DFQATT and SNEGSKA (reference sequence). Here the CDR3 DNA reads TGCAGTGCTGGAGGGGGCTATGGCTACACCTTC. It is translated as CSAGGGYGYTF.

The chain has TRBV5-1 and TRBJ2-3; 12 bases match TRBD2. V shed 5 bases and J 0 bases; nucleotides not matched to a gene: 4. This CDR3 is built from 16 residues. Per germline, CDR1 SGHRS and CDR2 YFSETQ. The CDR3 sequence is CASRRGTSGSTDTQYF. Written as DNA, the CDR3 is TGCGCCAGCAGGCGCGGGACTAGCGGGAGCACAGATACGCAGTATTTT.

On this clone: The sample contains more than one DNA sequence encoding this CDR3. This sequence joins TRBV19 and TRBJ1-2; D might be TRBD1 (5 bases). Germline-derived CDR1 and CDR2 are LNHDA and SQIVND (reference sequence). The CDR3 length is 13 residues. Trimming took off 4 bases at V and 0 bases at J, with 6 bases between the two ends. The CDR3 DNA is TGTGCCAGTAGTAGAGGGGCTAACTATGGCTACACCTTC. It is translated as CASSRGANYGYTF.

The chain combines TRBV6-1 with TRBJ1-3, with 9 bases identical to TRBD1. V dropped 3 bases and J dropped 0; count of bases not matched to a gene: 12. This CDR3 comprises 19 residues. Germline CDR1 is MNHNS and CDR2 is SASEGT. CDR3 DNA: TGTGCCAGCAGTGAGGGGGCGGGACAGGGACTAATCTCTGGAAACACCATATATTTT. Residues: CASSEGAGQGLISGNTIYF.

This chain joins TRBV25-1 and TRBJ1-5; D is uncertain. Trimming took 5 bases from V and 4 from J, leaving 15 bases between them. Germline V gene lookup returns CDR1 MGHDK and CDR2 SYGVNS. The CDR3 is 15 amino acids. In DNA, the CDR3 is TGTGCCAGCAGTCCCCACGGGGTACCAAATCAGCCCCAGCATTTT. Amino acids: CASSPHGVPNQPQHF.

CDR3 sequence reads: CAWGSPVGGNTIYF. In DNA, the CDR3 is TGTGCCTGGGGGAGCCCCGTGGGCGGAAACACCATATATTTT. The genes are TRBV30 and TRBJ1-3; no firm D call. CDR3 length equals 14 residues. Trimming pared 5 bases from V and 4 bases from J, leaving 15 bases between. The germline V gene has CDR1 GTSNPN and CDR2 SVGIG (reference sequence). The whole variable domain, filled in from reference TRBV30 and TRBJ1-3, reads SQTIHQWPATLVQPVGSPLSLECTVEGTSNPNLYWYRQAAGRGLQLLFYSVGIGQISSEVPQNLSASRPQDRQFILSSKKLLLSDSGFYLCAWGSPVGGNTIYFGEGSWLTVV.

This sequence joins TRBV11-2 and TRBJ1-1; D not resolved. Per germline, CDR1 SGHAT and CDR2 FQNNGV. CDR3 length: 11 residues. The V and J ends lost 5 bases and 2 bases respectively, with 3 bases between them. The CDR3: CASSSNTEAFF. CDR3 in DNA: TGTGCCAGCAGCAGCAACACTGAAGCTTTCTTT. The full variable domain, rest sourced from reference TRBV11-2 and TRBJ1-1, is EAGVAQSPRYKIIEKRQSVAFWCNPISGHATLYWYQQILGQGPKLLIQFQNNGVVDDSQLPKDRFSAERLKGVDSTLKIQPAKLEDSAVYLCASSSNTEAFFGQGTRLTVV.